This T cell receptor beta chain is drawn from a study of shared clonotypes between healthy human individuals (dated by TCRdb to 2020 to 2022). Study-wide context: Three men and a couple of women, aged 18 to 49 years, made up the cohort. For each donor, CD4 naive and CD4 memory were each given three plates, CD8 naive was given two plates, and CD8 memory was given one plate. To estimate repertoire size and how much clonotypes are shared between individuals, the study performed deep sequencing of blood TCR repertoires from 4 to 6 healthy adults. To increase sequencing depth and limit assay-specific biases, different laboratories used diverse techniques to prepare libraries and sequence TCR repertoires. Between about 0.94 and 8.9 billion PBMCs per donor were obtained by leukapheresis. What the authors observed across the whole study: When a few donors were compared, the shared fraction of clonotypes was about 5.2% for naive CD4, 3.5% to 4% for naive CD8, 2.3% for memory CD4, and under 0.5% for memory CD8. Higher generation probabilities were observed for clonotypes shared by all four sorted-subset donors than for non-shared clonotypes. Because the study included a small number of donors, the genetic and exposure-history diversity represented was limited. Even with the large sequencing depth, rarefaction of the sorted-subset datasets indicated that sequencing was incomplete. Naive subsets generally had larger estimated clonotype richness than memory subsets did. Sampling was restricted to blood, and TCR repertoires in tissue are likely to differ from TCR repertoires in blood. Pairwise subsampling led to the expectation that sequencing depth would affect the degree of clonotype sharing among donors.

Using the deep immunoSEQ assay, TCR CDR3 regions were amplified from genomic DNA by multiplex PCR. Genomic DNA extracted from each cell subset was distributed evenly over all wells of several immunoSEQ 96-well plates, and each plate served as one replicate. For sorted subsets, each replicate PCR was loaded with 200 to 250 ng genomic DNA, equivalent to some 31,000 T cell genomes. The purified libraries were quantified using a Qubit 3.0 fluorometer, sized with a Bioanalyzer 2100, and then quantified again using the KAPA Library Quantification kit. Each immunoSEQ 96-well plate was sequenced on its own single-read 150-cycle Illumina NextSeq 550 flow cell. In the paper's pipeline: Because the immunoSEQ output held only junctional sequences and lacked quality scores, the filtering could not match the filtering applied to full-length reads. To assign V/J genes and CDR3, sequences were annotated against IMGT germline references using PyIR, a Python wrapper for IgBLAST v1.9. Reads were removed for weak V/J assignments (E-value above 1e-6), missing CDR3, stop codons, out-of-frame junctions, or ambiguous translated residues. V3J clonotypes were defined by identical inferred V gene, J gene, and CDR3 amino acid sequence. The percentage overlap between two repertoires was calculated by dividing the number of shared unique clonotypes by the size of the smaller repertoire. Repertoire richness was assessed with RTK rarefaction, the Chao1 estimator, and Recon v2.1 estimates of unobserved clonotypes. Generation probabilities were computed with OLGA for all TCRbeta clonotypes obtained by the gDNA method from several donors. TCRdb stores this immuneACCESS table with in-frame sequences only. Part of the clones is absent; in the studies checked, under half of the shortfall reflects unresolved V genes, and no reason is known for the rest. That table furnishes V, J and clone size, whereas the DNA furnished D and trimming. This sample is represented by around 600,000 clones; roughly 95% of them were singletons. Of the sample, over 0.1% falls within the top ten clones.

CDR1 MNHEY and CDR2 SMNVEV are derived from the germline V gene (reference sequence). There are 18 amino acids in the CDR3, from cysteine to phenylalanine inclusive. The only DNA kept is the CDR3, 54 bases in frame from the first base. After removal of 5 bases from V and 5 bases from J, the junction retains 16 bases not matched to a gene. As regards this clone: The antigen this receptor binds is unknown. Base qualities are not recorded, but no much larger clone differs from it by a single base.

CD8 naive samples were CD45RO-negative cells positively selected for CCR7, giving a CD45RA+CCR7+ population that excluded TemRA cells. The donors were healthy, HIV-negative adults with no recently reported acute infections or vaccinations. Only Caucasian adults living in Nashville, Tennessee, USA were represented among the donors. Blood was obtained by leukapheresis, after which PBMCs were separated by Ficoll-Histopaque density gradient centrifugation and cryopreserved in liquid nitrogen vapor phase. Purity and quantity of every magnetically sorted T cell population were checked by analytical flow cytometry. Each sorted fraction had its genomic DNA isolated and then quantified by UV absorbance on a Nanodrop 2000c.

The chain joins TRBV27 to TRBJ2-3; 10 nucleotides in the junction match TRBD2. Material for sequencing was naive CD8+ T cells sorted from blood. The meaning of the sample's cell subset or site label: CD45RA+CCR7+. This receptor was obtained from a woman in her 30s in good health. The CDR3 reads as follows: CASSRSPILAGVGDTQYF. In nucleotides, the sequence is TGTGCCAGCAGTCGTTCTCCTATCCTAGCGGGAGTGGGAGATACGCAGTATTTT.